Here is one TCR beta chain with its context. This clone has only a few counts. Its recognized antigen is unknown. There are no base qualities to consult, and no much larger clone falls within one base. The record originates from a study of blood T cell repertoires in COVID-19 (dated by TCRdb to 2018 to 2021). As for the study more broadly: ImmuneRACE Cohort 3 recovered participants were defined by two consecutive negative NP/OP PCR tests, healthcare professional clearance, or symptom resolution. HLA class I and class II types, where available, came from metadata supplied by the sample provider rather than from assay-based typing. Samples were obtained from the ongoing ImmuneRACE study (first 160 participants) and from about 1,300 subjects provided by 6 global collaborators. The collaborator samples originated in the United States, Italy and Spain and spanned the acute and convalescent phases of COVID-19. Sample metadata almost always included a de-identified subject ID, COVID-19 status, age in years and sex. The material from the prospective study consisted of cDNA or gDNA derived from T cells, B-cell-depleted T cells, or PBMCs. Subjects who had been exposed to COVID-19, were actively infected with it, or had recovered from it provided the deeply sampled blood TCRbeta repertoires that made up the dataset. A freely available public database, intended as a resource for researchers studying the immune response to SARS-CoV-2, is where the repertoires were released. The full study reports these points: How much clinical and demographic metadata was included differed by source and by participant, and the metadata was provided uncurated.

The germline V gene encodes CDR1 SGHRS and CDR2 YFSETQ. V lost 0 bases and J lost 0 bases; the stretch between them is 12 bases long. The CDR3 covers 16 residues, taking in both the cysteine and the phenylalanine. This entry keeps only the CDR3 DNA: 48 bases, framed from base 1. The immunoSEQ Assay, a bias-controlled multiplex PCR, was used to amplify TCRbeta CDR3 regions from genomic DNA. For the original study's pipeline: The number of nucleated cells in each sample was estimated from the amplification of reference gene primers within the assay. To quantify the absolute abundance of each unique TCRbeta CDR3 rearrangement, sequence reads were collapsed and filtered. Productive Simpson clonality was computed per sample as the square root of Simpson's diversity index over productive rearrangements. Imported from immuneACCESS, the table was reduced by TCRdb to in-frame sequences with V and J called. These copies leave out some clones; in studies compared against another copy, an unresolved V gene accounts for under half, and the cause of the remainder is not known. V and J calls and clone size are copied from that table; D and trimming were computed from the DNA. The sample contains hundreds of thousands of clones, more than 75% of them found a single time. The top ten clones comprise around 2% of the sample.

Participants in the prospective study were enrolled through a virtual design, were aged roughly 18 to 95 years, and lived in 20 to 30 United States geographic areas. To assign participants to cohorts, the prospective study relied on clinical history that participants themselves reported in a screening survey and a study questionnaire. In the prospective study, whole blood, serum and a nasopharyngeal or oropharyngeal swab were collected from each participant by mobile phlebotomists. Participants in the prospective study had the option to provide additional blood draws and questionnaires over a roughly two-month period. Prospective study blood samples were shipped either frozen or at room temperature before DNA extraction.

The TCR comes from a woman aged 55-69 years in a cohort exposed to, infected with or recovered from COVID-19 (not recorded which). The sample taken for sequencing was PBMCs or T cells enriched from blood (not recorded which). The chain is assembled from TRBV5-1 and TRBJ1-2; the D segment could be TRBD1, given 5 matching bases. The CDR3 protein sequence reads: CASSLGDLLTNYGYTF. The nucleotide sequence is given as TGCGCCAGCAGCTTGGGGGACTTGCTCACTAACTATGGCTACACCTTC.